These 23 T cell receptor beta chains share one sample of origin, sequenced in a study of blood T cells in healthy people across ages. The second PCR ran about 6 to 12 cycles with a sample-barcoded 5' primer and J-beta primers. MiXCR was run by TCRdb on the 5' RACE reads, yielding one entry per CDR3 protein. The sample yields about 1.6 million distinct CDR3 sequences, around 35% seen once. Sequenced input: blood. The source is a woman aged 25 to 39 in good health.

There are a few counts of this clonotype. This chain links TRBV7-8 with TRBJ2-3; the match to TRBD2 covers 7 bases. Germline V gives CDR1 SGHVS, CDR2 FQNEAQ. The V segment lost 4 bases and the J segment 1 base; nucleotides outside the gene matches: 2. CDR3 size: 14 residues. The CDR3 loop is CASSYTSGTDTQYF. The CDR3 nucleotides read TGTGCCAGCAGCTACACTAGCGGCACAGATACGCAGTATTTT.

The rearrangement links TRBV30 to TRBJ1-2; D remains ambiguous. Germline-derived CDR1 and CDR2 are GTSNPN and SVGIG (reference sequence). This CDR3 contains 13 residues. Deletions cut 6 bases from V and 3 bases from J, with 14 bases between. The CDR3 protein is CACPWTGHYGYTF. The CDR3 DNA reads TGTGCCTGCCCTTGGACCGGGCACTATGGCTACACCTTC.

This rearrangement joins TRBV28 to TRBJ2-1; 9 bases align to TRBD2. CDR1 and CDR2 from the germline V gene are MDHEN and SYDVKM. CDR3 size: 17 residues. J was trimmed by 8 bases and V by 2 bases; bases with no gene match: 13. The chain's CDR3 is CASSLSHAGGRQHEQFF. For the CDR3, the DNA is TGTGCCAGCAGTTTAAGTCATGCGGGAGGGCGTCAGCATGAGCAGTTCTTC. The full variable domain, completed using reference TRBV28 and TRBJ2-1, is DVKVTQSSRYLVKRTGEKVFLECVQDMDHENMFWYRQDPGLGLRLIYFSYDVKMKEKGDIPEGYSVSREKKERFSLILESASTNQTSMYLCASSLSHAGGRQHEQFFGPGTRLTVL.

The chain carries TRBV19 and TRBJ1-2; D is uncertain. V was pared by 3 bases and J by 4 bases, with 6 bases between. The CDR3 length is 12 residues. The germline V gene encodes CDR1 LNHDA and CDR2 SQIVND (reference sequence). CDR3 DNA: TGTGCCAGTAGTATGGACCTCTATGGCTACACCTTC. The encoded protein is CASSMDLYGYTF.

The V gene is TRBV7-8, the J gene TRBJ2-1, with TRBD2 matching over 7 bases. Germline V gene lookup returns CDR1 SGHVS and CDR2 FQNEAQ. CDR3 size: 18 residues. Trimming at V came to 0 bases and at J to 2 bases, leaving 10 bases not matched to a gene. CDR3 sequence reads: CASSLAFVPSGAYNEQFF. CDR3 nucleotides: TGTGCCAGCAGCTTAGCGTTCGTTCCTAGCGGAGCCTACAATGAGCAGTTCTTC.

In this sample, this clonotype turned up many times. The gene calls are TRBV7-9 and TRBJ1-2; D ambiguous. Trimming stripped 3 bases from V and 4 bases from J, with 12 bases between. Looked up from germline, CDR1 is SEHNR and CDR2 is FQNEAQ (reference sequence). The CDR3 is 14 amino acids. The CDR3 protein is CASSLGTVSYGYTF. DNA of the CDR3: TGTGCCAGCAGCTTGGGAACAGTATCCTATGGCTACACCTTC.

This clonotype was counted a single time. This chain joins TRBV29-1 and TRBJ2-5; 9 bases match TRBD1. CDR1 is SQVTM, CDR2 ANQGSEA, per germline. The CDR3 sequence is 15 residues long. V was clipped by 7 bases and J by 4 bases; unmatched bases: 13. CDR3 amino acids: CSAQAGTGTRETQYF. DNA for the CDR3: TGCAGCGCCCAGGCAGGGACAGGGACCCGAGAGACCCAGTACTTC.

The table lists this clonotype with a few counts. The chain couples TRBV27 to TRBJ2-3; D may be TRBD2 (5 bases). This CDR3 is built from 17 residues. Germline CDR1 reads MNHEY; CDR2 reads SMNVEV (reference sequence). V lost 5 bases and J lost 0, with 18 bases in between. CDR3 sequence reads: CASSLGLEVTSTDTQYF. Written as DNA, the CDR3 is TGTGCCAGCAGTCTCGGACTGGAAGTAACTAGCACAGATACGCAGTATTTT.

The chain joins TRBV20-1 to TRBJ1-6; unclear D gene. The germline V gene has CDR1 DFQATT and CDR2 SNEGSKA (reference sequence). CDR3 length equals 12 residues. V was cut by 3 bases and J by 7 bases, with 7 bases left in between. The CDR3 nucleotides are TGCAGTGCTAGTCCCCGGAATTCACCCCTCCACTTT. It yields the protein CSASPRNSPLHF.

The rearrangement uses TRBV20-1 and TRBJ2-1; 7 nucleotides align to TRBD1. J was trimmed by 9 bases and V by 5 bases; bases with no gene match: 7. This CDR3 region has 12 residues. CDR1 is DFQATT, CDR2 SNEGSKA, per germline (reference sequence). The CDR3 loop reads CSAPTGAGEQFF. DNA of the CDR3: TGCAGTGCTCCCACAGGGGCCGGTGAGCAGTTCTTC.

The rearrangement links TRBV6-1 to TRBJ2-3; 8 nucleotides match TRBD2. CDR3 length equals 15 residues. CDR1 MNHNS and CDR2 SASEGT come from the germline V gene. The V and J ends lost 10 bases and 1 base, in that order; junction bases with no gene match: 10. CDR3 amino acids: CATLAGTLGTDTQYF. DNA of the CDR3: TGTGCCACCTTAGCGGGGACACTTGGCACAGATACGCAGTATTTT.

There are a few counts of this clonotype. The chain has TRBV9 and TRBJ2-3; D possibly corresponds to TRBD1 (5 bases). Deletions cut 3 bases from V and 2 bases from J, with 7 bases between. This CDR3 contains 13 residues. Germline V gives CDR1 SGDLS, CDR2 YYNGEE. CDR3 DNA sequence: TGTGCCAGCAGCGCGACAGTCACAGATACGCAGTATTTT. It is translated as CASSATVTDTQYF.

The chain joins TRBV28 to TRBJ1-5; TRBD1 might be the D (5 bases). Trimming took off 5 bases at V and 7 bases at J, with 18 bases between the two ends. There are 15 residues in the CDR3. The germline gives CDR1 MDHEN, CDR2 SYDVKM. CDR3 in DNA: TGTGCCAGCAGTCCCACCTCCTGGGGGAAGCAGCCCCAGCATTTT. It is translated as CASSPTSWGKQPQHF. The complete variable domain, with remaining parts taken from reference TRBV28 and TRBJ1-5, reads DVKVTQSSRYLVKRTGEKVFLECVQDMDHENMFWYRQDPGLGLRLIYFSYDVKMKEKGDIPEGYSVSREKKERFSLILESASTNQTSMYLCASSPTSWGKQPQHFGDGTRLSIL.

This clonotype was counted many times. This rearrangement joins TRBV5-1 to TRBJ2-3, with 9 positions matching TRBD1. With 4 bases clipped from V and 4 bases from J, the junction kept 7 bases outside the gene matches. Germline assignment: CDR1 SGHRS and CDR2 YFSETQ. The CDR3 is made up of 15 amino acids. The CDR3: CASSKGQGYPDTQYF. CDR3 nucleotides: TGCGCCAGCAGCAAGGGACAGGGCTACCCAGATACGCAGTATTTT.

This clonotype was observed at least ten times. CDR3 amino acids: CASSYPLAGAYNEQFF. The CDR3 DNA is TGTGCCAGCAGTTACCCTCTAGCGGGAGCCTACAATGAGCAGTTCTTC. The chain carries TRBV6-2 or TRBV6-3 and TRBJ2-1, with 10 nucleotides matching TRBD2. The CDR3 is made up of 16 amino acids. Germline loops: CDR1 MNHEY, CDR2 SVGEGT. Unmatched junction bases numbered 3, after V lost 2 bases and J lost 2 bases.

This clonotype was counted between two and nine times. A much larger clone sits a single nucleotide away, making a read error possible. The chain combines TRBV12-3 or TRBV12-4 with TRBJ1-2; a possible D gene is TRBD1 (5 bases). The CDR3 contains 15 residues. The CDR3 region is CTSSFSRQTNYGYTF. The CDR3 DNA reads as TGTACCAGCAGTTTCTCCAGACAGACTAACTATGGCTACACCTTC.

The chain joins TRBV14 to TRBJ2-1, with 8 bases matching TRBD1. Germline V gene data show CDR1 as SGHDN and CDR2 as FVKESK. There are 15 residues in the CDR3. J gave up 6 bases and V 4 bases, and 8 bases lay outside the gene matches. The CDR3 DNA sequence: TGTGCCAGCAGCCCGCGGACAGGGACCAGCAATGAGCAGTTCTTC. Encoded protein: CASSPRTGTSNEQFF.

A remark on this clonotype: Because it lacks the conserved phenylalanine or tryptophan at the end, this CDR3 is likely a read error. The chain carries TRBV12-3 or TRBV12-4 and TRBJ2-3; tentatively, D is TRBD2 (6 bases). V was clipped by 2 bases and J by 4 bases, with 13 bases between them. The CDR3 extends over 15 amino acids. The CDR3 sequence is CASSLSGVRADTQYS. CDR3 DNA: TGTGCCAGCAGTTTATCGGGGGTTCGCGCAGATACGCAGTATTCT.

At least ten counts were recorded for this clonotype. J is TRBJ2-1 and V is TRBV7-2; D is tentatively TRBD1 or TRBD2 (5 bases each). CDR1 SGHTA and CDR2 FQGNSA come from the germline V gene. This CDR3 contains 13 residues. V was clipped by 5 bases and J by 5 bases, with 10 bases between them. The CDR3 DNA reads TGTGCCAGCAGCCCGGGACCCGACAATGAGCAGTTCTTC. Translation: CASSPGPDNEQFF.

The chain couples TRBV18 to TRBJ1-5; 7 bases are a match to TRBD1. The V segment lost 4 bases and the J segment 5 bases; nucleotides outside the gene matches: 2. The length of the CDR3 is 13 residues. Germline V lookup: CDR1 KGHSH, CDR2 LQKENI. In DNA, the CDR3 is TGTGCCAGCTCACAGGGACAGTATCAGCCCCAGCATTTT. The encoded protein is CASSQGQYQPQHF.

The genes are TRBV11-1 and TRBJ2-7; either TRBD1 or TRBD2 may supply D (5 bases each). CDR3 length: 14 amino acids. Trimming stripped 8 bases from V and 0 bases from J, with 14 bases between. Germline CDR1 SGHAT, CDR2 FQDESV (reference sequence). CDR3 in DNA: TGTGCCAGCCGCCCGAGGGGCGTCTCCTACGAGCAGTACTTC. Its protein product is CASRPRGVSYEQYF.

This clonotype was counted a few times. The rearrangement joins TRBV6-1 to TRBJ2-5; the D is unclear. This CDR3 spans 12 amino acids. V was trimmed by 7 bases and J by 11 bases, leaving 17 bases between them. Germline V gene lookup returns CDR1 MNHNS and CDR2 SASEGT. The CDR3 nucleotides read TGTGCCAGCATCGACACCGCCTACGCGCAGTACTTC. This gives the protein CASIDTAYAQYF.

The V call is TRBV25-1, the J call TRBJ1-1, with D uncertain. The CDR3 consists of 12 residues. CDR1 is MGHDK, CDR2 SYGVNS, per germline. V lost 4 bases to trimming and J lost 5 bases, with 8 bases between them. The CDR3: CASSGVWTEAFF. CDR3 bases: TGTGCCAGCAGTGGGGTCTGGACTGAAGCTTTCTTT.